One and the same sample provided the 28 T cell receptor beta chains below, sequenced in a study of cytomegalovirus exposure and HLA in healthy donors. TCRdb's copy holds only in-frame clones and misses some; the assay was immunoSEQ multiplex PCR. Among 47,000 or so clones listed, approximately 90% were seen once. The sequencing input was PBMCs. The receptors come from a man in his late teens or twenties in good health and CMV-seronegative.

The V and J genes are TRBV10-3 and TRBJ2-3, with TRBD2 identical over 12 bases. Trimming took 2 bases from V and 6 from J; bases not matched to a gene: 3. Per germline, CDR1 ENHRY and CDR2 SYGVKD. The CDR3 contains 15 residues. Written as DNA, the CDR3 is TGTGCCATCAGTGAGAGGACTAGCGGGATTGATACGCAGTATTTT. It yields the protein CAISERTSGIDTQYF.

V and J are TRBV6-1 and TRBJ2-7, with 7 bases matching TRBD2. The V gene end was trimmed by 7 bases and the J gene end by 4 bases; junction bases not matched to a gene: 10. Germline-derived CDR1 and CDR2 are MNHNS and SASEGT. CDR3 length equals 14 residues. The CDR3 coding sequence is TGTGCCAGCATAACGGGAGGCTCCTTTTACGAGCAGTACTTC. This gives the protein CASITGGSFYEQYF.

CDR3 nucleotides: TGTGCCAGCAGCACCCGCCGACAGGGGGCGCGCACAGATACGCAGTATTTT. Amino acids: CASSTRRQGARTDTQYF. V and J are TRBV7-9 and TRBJ2-3, with TRBD1 identical over 10 bases. V gave up 5 bases and J gave up 1 base; unmatched junction bases: 9. Per the germline V gene, CDR1 is SEHNR and CDR2 is FQNEAQ (reference sequence). The CDR3 loop spans 17 amino acids.

This rearrangement joins TRBV7-9 to TRBJ2-7, with a weak D call TRBD2 (5 bases). The CDR3 sequence is 14 residues long. CDR1 SEHNR and CDR2 FQNEAQ come from the germline V gene (reference sequence). Between the trimmed V and J ends, which lost 1 base and 6 bases, there was a span of 13 bases. The CDR3 region has the DNA TGTGCCAGCAGCTTAGGGGTCGGGGTACGCGAGCAGTACTTC. Its protein product is CASSLGVGVREQYF.

The genes are TRBV7-9 and TRBJ2-1; D gene uncertain. Germline-derived CDR1 and CDR2 are SEHNR and FQNEAQ (reference sequence). CDR3 length equals 14 residues. Trimming cost V 2 bases and J 1 base, with 6 bases left between them. This chain's CDR3 is CASSLPGSYNEQFF. The DNA for the CDR3 is TGTGCCAGCAGCTTACCCGGGTCCTACAATGAGCAGTTCTTC. The whole variable domain, remainder taken from reference TRBV7-9 and TRBJ2-1, is DTGVSQNPRHKITKRGQNVTFRCDPISEHNRLYWYRQTLGQGPEFLTYFQNEAQLEKSRLLSDRFSAERPKGSFSTLEIQRTEQGDSAMYLCASSLPGSYNEQFFGPGTRLTVL.

The rearrangement links TRBV4-1 to TRBJ1-2; 12 positions match TRBD1. CDR3 length equals 20 residues. J gave up 5 bases and V 0 bases, and 16 bases lay outside the gene matches. CDR1 and CDR2 from the germline V gene are MGHRA and YSYEKL. Here the CDR3 DNA reads TGCGCCAGCAGCCAAGATTTAGTATCCGGGACAGGGGGCGTTGATTATGGCTACACCTTC. This gives the protein CASSQDLVSGTGGVDYGYTF.

There are a few counts of this clone. This rearrangement joins TRBV6-1 to TRBJ2-3; 8 nucleotides align to TRBD1. V was clipped by 7 bases and J by 4 bases; unmatched bases: 10. The CDR3 has 15 residues. Per the germline V gene, CDR1 is MNHNS and CDR2 is SASEGT. The CDR3 loop reads CASTTARGQADTQYF. In nucleotides, the CDR3 is TGTGCCAGCACTACCGCCAGGGGGCAGGCAGATACGCAGTATTTT.

The chain is built from TRBV9 and TRBJ2-7, with 9 bases matching TRBD2. The V gene's germline CDR1 is SGDLS and CDR2 YYNGEE. The CDR3 is 17 amino acids. V dropped 0 bases and J dropped 0; count of bases not matched to a gene: 7. CDR3 residues: CASSVGVAGALSYEQYF. The DNA for the CDR3 is TGTGCCAGCAGCGTAGGGGTAGCGGGAGCACTCTCCTACGAGCAGTACTTC. Drawing the rest from reference TRBV9 and TRBJ2-7, the complete variable domain is DSGVTQTPKHLITATGQRVTLRCSPRSGDLSVYWYQQSLDQGLQFLIQYYNGEERAKGNILERFSAQQFPDLHSELNLSSLELGDSALYFCASSVGVAGALSYEQYFGPGTRLTVT.

This sequence joins TRBV19 and TRBJ2-3; tentative D call: TRBD2 (5 bases). The V gene's germline CDR1 is LNHDA and CDR2 SQIVND (reference sequence). Trimming stripped 3 bases from V and 1 base from J, with 14 bases between. The CDR3 is 16 residues long. DNA of the CDR3: TGTGCCAGTAGTATTGGGAGCCGCTCTGGCACAGATACGCAGTATTTT. Its translation is CASSIGSRSGTDTQYF.

V usage is TRBV28 and J usage is TRBJ2-3, with D possibly matching TRBD2 (5 bases). Germline V gives CDR1 MDHEN, CDR2 SYDVKM. CDR3 length: 14 residues. The V end lost 6 bases, the J end lost 4 bases, and 14 bases lay between the germline ends. This chain's CDR3 is CASSPRLRADTQYF. The CDR3 DNA reads as TGTGCCAGCAGCCCGCGGTTGAGGGCAGATACGCAGTATTTT.

About this clone itself: Its ends do not fully match the called genes, so a read error is possible. The chain joins TRBV4-1 to TRBJ2-1, with 8 nucleotides matching TRBD2. Germline V gives CDR1 MGHRA, CDR2 YSYEKL. The CDR3 totals 15 residues. Here the CDR3 reads CASRQAGDRDNEQFF. CDR3 in DNA: TGCGCCAGCAGGCAAGCGGGAGATAGAGACAATGAGCAGTTCTTC.

This clone was seen a single time. The chain is built from TRBV7-9 and TRBJ2-1; 7 bases map to TRBD2. J was trimmed by 13 bases and V by 5 bases; bases with no gene match: 5. The CDR3 sequence is 11 residues long. Germline CDR1 SEHNR, CDR2 FQNEAQ (reference sequence). The CDR3 nucleotides are TGTGCCAGCAGCGCACGGGACTACCAGTTCTTC. Protein product: CASSARDYQFF. Based on the CDR3 plus reference TRBV7-9 and TRBJ2-1, the full variable domain is DTGVSQNPRHKITKRGQNVTFRCDPISEHNRLYWYRQTLGQGPEFLTYFQNEAQLEKSRLLSDRFSAERPKGSFSTLEIQRTEQGDSAMYLCASSARDYQFFGPGTRLTVL.

V gene TRBV4-2 combines with J gene TRBJ2-1; 8 nucleotides agree with TRBD2. The CDR3 loop spans 15 amino acids. In germline, CDR1 is LGHNA, CDR2 YNFKEQ. The V and J ends lost 1 base and 5 bases, in that order; junction bases with no gene match: 4. The CDR3 loop is CASSQGLARNNEQFF. In nucleotides, the CDR3 is TGTGCCAGCAGCCAAGGACTAGCGAGAAACAATGAGCAGTTCTTC.

This chain links TRBV10-3 with TRBJ2-5; TRBD1 might be the D (6 bases). Trimming shortened V by 6 bases and J by 4 bases, and 15 bases separated the two germline ends. The V gene's germline CDR1 is ENHRY and CDR2 SYGVKD. The CDR3 covers 14 residues. The CDR3 nucleotides read TGTGCCATCAGGGACAGCCCCCAGCGAGAGACCCAGTACTTC. This codes for CAIRDSPQRETQYF.

This chain joins TRBV5-1 and TRBJ1-2, with unresolved D. Trimming took 0 bases from V and 0 from J, leaving 12 bases between them. This CDR3 is built from 16 residues. Germline V gives CDR1 SGHRS, CDR2 YFSETQ. CDR3 DNA sequence: TGCGCCAGCAGCTTGGTCGGAGGAGAAACTAACTATGGCTACACCTTC. Its translation is CASSLVGGETNYGYTF. The entire variable domain, with the rest obtained from reference TRBV5-1 and TRBJ1-2, is as follows: KAGVTQTPRYLIKTRGQQVTLSCSPISGHRSVSWYQQTPGQGLQFLFEYFSETQRNKGNFPGRFSGRQFSNSRSEMNVSTLELGDSALYLCASSLVGGETNYGYTFGSGTRLTVV.

In this sample, this clone turned up a few times. The chain employs TRBV15 and TRBJ1-2; D call uncertain. CDR1 and CDR2 from the germline V gene are LNHNV and YYDKDF (reference sequence). Trimming cost V 0 bases and J 6 bases, with 14 bases left between them. The CDR3 runs 15 residues. The CDR3 nucleotides read TGTGCCACCAGCAGAGATAACACGGTGGCGGATGGCTACACCTTC. Its protein product is CATSRDNTVADGYTF.

CDR3 loop: CASSLKLVGAIYGYTF. The CDR3 bases are TGTGCCAGCAGTTTAAAGTTGGTCGGTGCTATCTATGGCTACACCTTC. The V gene is TRBV28, the J gene TRBJ1-2; no firm D call. V was trimmed by 2 bases and J by 4 bases, leaving 17 bases between them. Germline CDR1 MDHEN, CDR2 SYDVKM. CDR3 length equals 16 residues.

The table lists this clone with a count of one. The chain has TRBV7-9 and TRBJ2-7; 16 bases match TRBD2. Germline CDR1 and CDR2: SEHNR and FQNEAQ (reference sequence). There are 14 residues in the CDR3. V lost 5 bases and J lost 10; bases outside the gene matches: 5. Here the CDR3 reads CASSGGTSGRGQYF. CDR3 in DNA: TGTGCCAGCAGCGGCGGGACTAGCGGGAGGGGACAGTACTTC.

This chain uses TRBV29-1 with TRBJ2-5, with 8 bases identical to TRBD2. The CDR3 runs 12 residues. CDR1 and CDR2 (germline): SQVTM, ANQGSEA. V shed 6 bases, J shed 3 bases, and the junction held 3 bases outside the gene matches. The CDR3, as DNA: TGCAGCGTACGGGGGGGGAAAGAGACCCAGTACTTC. It codes for CSVRGGKETQYF.

The chain recombines TRBV21-1 with TRBJ2-5; the D call TRBD1 from the table was never checked on the DNA. TRBV21-1 is an annotated pseudogene. The length of the CDR3 is 15 residues. CDR3 residues: CASSNGDRGQETQYF. CDR3 nucleotide sequence: TGTGCCAGCAGCAATGGGGACAGGGGCCAAGAGACCCAGTACTTC.

This clone has just a few counts. The chain uses TRBV6-5 and TRBJ2-7, with D perhaps matching TRBD1 (5 bases). The germline CDR1 and CDR2 sequences are MNHEY and SVGAGI. The ends were cut back, 7 bases at V and 3 bases at J, with 16 bases in the middle. The CDR3 length is 14 residues. CDR3 nucleotides: TGTGCCAGCATGGAGACAGCGCCCAGCTACGAGCAGTACTTC. This translates into CASMETAPSYEQYF.

The genes are TRBV5-6 and TRBJ2-7; 15 nucleotides agree with TRBD2. Germline V gene lookup returns CDR1 SGHDT and CDR2 YYEEEE. Trimming cost V 4 bases and J 5 bases; bases outside gene matches: 13. CDR3 size: 18 residues. The CDR3 DNA sequence: TGTGCCAGCAGCCCAGGGACTAGCGGGAGGTTCAGGTACGACGAGCAGTACTTC. Translated: CASSPGTSGRFRYDEQYF.

The count of this clone is one. The CDR3 here is CASSWPGETQYF. CDR3 sequence (DNA): TGCGCCAGCAGCTGGCCGGGGGAGACCCAGTACTTC. The J gene is TRBJ2-5, the V gene TRBV5-1; TRBD2 might be the D (5 bases). Germline V gene data show CDR1 as SGHRS and CDR2 as YFSETQ. CDR3 length: 12 residues. Trimming stripped 3 bases from V and 5 bases from J, with 8 bases between.

The chain combines TRBV27 with TRBJ2-5; D remains unclear. The CDR3 length is 13 residues. Looked up from germline, CDR1 is MNHEY and CDR2 is SMNVEV (reference sequence). V dropped 6 bases and J dropped 7 bases, with 15 bases sitting between them. The CDR3 protein is CASRASLTGTQYF. CDR3 nucleotides: TGTGCCAGCAGAGCAAGCCTTACGGGGACCCAGTACTTC.

The chain joins TRBV6-5 to TRBJ2-7; 8 nucleotides line up with TRBD1. The CDR3 extends over 15 amino acids. V was pared by 0 bases and J by 1 base, with 2 bases of the junction left unmatched. Germline CDR1 is MNHEY and CDR2 is SVGAGI. The CDR3 loop is CASSYSQGGSYEQYF. In nucleotides, the CDR3 is TGTGCCAGCAGTTACTCACAGGGGGGATCCTACGAGCAGTACTTC.

V is TRBV5-1 and J is TRBJ1-1; 8 bases match TRBD1. CDR3 length: 16 residues. Looked up from germline, CDR1 is SGHRS and CDR2 is YFSETQ. J gave up 2 bases and V 0 bases, and 6 bases lay outside the gene matches. This CDR3 reads CASSLGTGRGNTEAFF. DNA of the CDR3: TGCGCCAGCAGCTTGGGGACAGGGCGGGGCAACACTGAAGCTTTCTTT.

The V gene is TRBV4-2, the J gene TRBJ2-3; 12 bases agree with TRBD2. Trimming at V came to 4 bases and at J to 3 bases, leaving 5 bases not matched to a gene. CDR3 length: 16 amino acids. Germline loops: CDR1 LGHNA, CDR2 YNFKEQ. Written as DNA, the CDR3 is TGTGCCAGCAGCCCTACTAGCGGGAGGACAACAGATACGCAGTATTTT. Its protein product is CASSPTSGRTTDTQYF.

The rearrangement links TRBV4-2 to TRBJ2-7; D uncertain. The CDR3 is 14 residues long. Germline CDR1 is LGHNA and CDR2 is YNFKEQ. V was clipped by 1 base and J by 2 bases, with 9 bases between them. Here the CDR3 DNA reads TGTGCCAGCAGCCAAGGCGGCCAAACCTACGAGCAGTACTTC. Encoded protein: CASSQGGQTYEQYF.